Listed here is a single T cell receptor beta chain. Its antigen is currently unknown. V was pared by 4 bases and J by 1 base, with 10 bases between. This CDR3 contains 14 residues. Germline V gene data show CDR1 as MGHRA and CDR2 as YSYEKL. A deep-level run was used for the assay. Profiled with immunoSEQ multiplex PCR; TCRdb holds only in-frame clones, not every one. Of some 350,000 clones in the sample, around 72% were seen once. This entry is derived from a study of shared clonotypes between healthy human individuals. Study results and limitations: Memory subsets generally showed lower estimated richness than naive subsets.

This TCR derives from a man aged 25-45 years in good health. The sample was memory CD4+ T cells sorted from blood. Subset specified: CD45RA-negative fraction. The chain is built from TRBV4-1 and TRBJ2-5; D unresolved. The DNA of the CDR3 is TGCGCCAGCAGCCCACGTTACCGCCAAGAGACCCAGTACTTC. This sequence encodes CASSPRYRQETQYF.